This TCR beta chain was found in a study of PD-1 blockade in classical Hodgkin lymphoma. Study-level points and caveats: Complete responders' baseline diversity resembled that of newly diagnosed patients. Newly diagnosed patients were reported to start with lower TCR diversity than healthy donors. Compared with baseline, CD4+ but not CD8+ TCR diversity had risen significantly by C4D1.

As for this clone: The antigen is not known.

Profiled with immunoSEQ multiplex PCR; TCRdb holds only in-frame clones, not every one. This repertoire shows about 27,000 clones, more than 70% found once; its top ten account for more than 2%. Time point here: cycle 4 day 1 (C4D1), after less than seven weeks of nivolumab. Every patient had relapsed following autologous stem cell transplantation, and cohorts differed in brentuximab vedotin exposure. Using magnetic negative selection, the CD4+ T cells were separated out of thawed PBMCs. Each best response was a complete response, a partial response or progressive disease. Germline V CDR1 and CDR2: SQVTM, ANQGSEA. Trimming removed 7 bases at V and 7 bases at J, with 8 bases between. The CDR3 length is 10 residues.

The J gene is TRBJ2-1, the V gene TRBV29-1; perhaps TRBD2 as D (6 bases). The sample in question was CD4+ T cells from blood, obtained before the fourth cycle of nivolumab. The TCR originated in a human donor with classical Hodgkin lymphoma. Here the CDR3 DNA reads TGCAGCGGAGGAGGGAATGAGCAGTTCTTC. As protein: CSGGGNEQFF.